This T cell receptor beta chain originates from a study of blood T cell repertoires in COVID-19. Study as a whole: The samples span acute and convalescent COVID-19 from the United States, Italy and Spain. PBMCs, B-cell-depleted T cells, or T cells provided the cDNA or gDNA that made up the material.

In the authors' workflow: Amplification of reference gene primers was used by the study to estimate nucleated cell counts. Profiling relied on immunoSEQ multiplex PCR, and the TCRdb table lists in-frame clones only, not all of them. V and J calls and clone size follow that table, whereas D and trimming were derived from the DNA. Here the sample spans approximately 190,000 clones, 80% to 90% being singletons. The source material was peripheral blood. The TCR sequence derives from a man between 25 and 39 years old with active or convalescent COVID-19.

This chain's CDR3 is CAWTRAGNQPQHF. The CDR3 coding sequence is TGTGCCTGGACCCGGGCAGGGAATCAGCCCCAGCATTTT. The chain joins TRBV30 to TRBJ1-5; TRBD1 might be the D (5 bases). Germline-derived CDR1 and CDR2 are GTSNPN and SVGIG (reference sequence). V was pared by 4 bases and J by 4 bases, with 11 bases between. This CDR3 is built from 13 residues. Filled out from reference TRBV30 and TRBJ1-5, the complete variable domain reads SQTIHQWPATLVQPVGSPLSLECTVEGTSNPNLYWYRQAAGRGLQLLFYSVGIGQISSEVPQNLSASRPQDRQFILSSKKLLLSDSGFYLCAWTRAGNQPQHFGDGTRLSIL.